This entry concerns a single T cell receptor beta chain. This entry comes from a study of blood T cell repertoires in COVID-19. As processed by the authors: Reference gene primers were amplified, and this amplification served to estimate nucleated cell counts. Assay used: immunoSEQ multiplex PCR; TCRdb lists only in-frame clones, some missing. D and trimming were read from the DNA, whereas the V and J calls and clone size are those reported in that table. The sample consists of roughly 21,000 clones, 80% to 90% of them appearing once. The CDR3 runs 16 residues. The junction had 7 bases not matched to a gene; V was cut back by 4 bases and J by 2 bases. Germline V gives CDR1 LNHDA, CDR2 SQIVND (reference sequence).

The origin of this receptor is a human donor in a cohort sampled during active COVID-19. V usage is TRBV19 and J usage is TRBJ1-5; 8 positions agree with TRBD1. What was sequenced was peripheral blood. The CDR3 bases are TGTGCCAGTAGTACCGGACAGGGATTGGGCAATCAGCCCCAGCATTTT. Amino acid sequence: CASSTGQGLGNQPQHF.